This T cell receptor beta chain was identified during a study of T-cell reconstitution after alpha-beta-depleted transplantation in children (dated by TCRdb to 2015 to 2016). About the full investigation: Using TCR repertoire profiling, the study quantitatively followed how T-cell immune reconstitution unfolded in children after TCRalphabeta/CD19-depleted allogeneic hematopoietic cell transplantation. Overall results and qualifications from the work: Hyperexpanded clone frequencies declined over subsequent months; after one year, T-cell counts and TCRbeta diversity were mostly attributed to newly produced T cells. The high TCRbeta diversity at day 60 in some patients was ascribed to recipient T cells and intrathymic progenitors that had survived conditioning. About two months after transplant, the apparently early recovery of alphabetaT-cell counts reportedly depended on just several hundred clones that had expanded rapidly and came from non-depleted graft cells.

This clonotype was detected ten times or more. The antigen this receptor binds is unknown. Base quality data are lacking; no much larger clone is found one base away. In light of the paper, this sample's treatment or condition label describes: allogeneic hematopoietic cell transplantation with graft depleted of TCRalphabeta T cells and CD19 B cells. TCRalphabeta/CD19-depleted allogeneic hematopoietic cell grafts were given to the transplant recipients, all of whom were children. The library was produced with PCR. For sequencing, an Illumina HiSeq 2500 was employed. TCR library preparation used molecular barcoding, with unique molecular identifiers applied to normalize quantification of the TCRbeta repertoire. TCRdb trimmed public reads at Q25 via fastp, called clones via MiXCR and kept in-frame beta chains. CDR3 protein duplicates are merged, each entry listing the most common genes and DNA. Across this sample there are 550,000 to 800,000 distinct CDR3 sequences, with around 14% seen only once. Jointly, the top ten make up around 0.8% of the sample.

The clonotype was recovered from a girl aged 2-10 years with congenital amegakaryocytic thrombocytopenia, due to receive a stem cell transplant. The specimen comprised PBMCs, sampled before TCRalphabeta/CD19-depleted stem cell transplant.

The CDR3 reads as follows: CSKGRSNEQFF. The base sequence is TGCAGTAAGGGGCGGTCTAATGAGCAGTTCTTC. The receptor chain draws on TRBV20-1 and TRBJ2-1; the D gene is possibly TRBD1, with 5 bases matching. The CDR3 numbers 11 residues from cysteine through phenylalanine. Just the 33-base CDR3 DNA is kept, in frame starting at base 1. The trim is 8 bases for V and 7 bases for J, with a gap of 12 bases between the germline ends. CDR1 and CDR2 (DFQATT, SNEGSKA) derive from the germline V gene (reference sequence).